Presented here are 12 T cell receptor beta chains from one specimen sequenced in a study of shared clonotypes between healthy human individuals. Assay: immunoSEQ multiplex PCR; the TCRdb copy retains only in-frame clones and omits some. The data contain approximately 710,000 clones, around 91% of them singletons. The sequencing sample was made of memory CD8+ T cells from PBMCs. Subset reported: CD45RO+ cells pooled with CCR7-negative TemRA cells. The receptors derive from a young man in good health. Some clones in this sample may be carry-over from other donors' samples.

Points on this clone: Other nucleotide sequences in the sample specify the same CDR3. The CDR3 DNA reads TGTGCCAGCAGCCTAGGCGTGGGGATGAACACTGAAGCTTTCTTT. Protein: CASSLGVGMNTEAFF. The chain carries TRBV7-9 and TRBJ1-1; no reliable D call. The CDR3 sequence is 15 residues long. In germline, CDR1 is SEHNR, CDR2 FQNEAQ (reference sequence). Deletions cut 5 bases from V and 0 bases from J, with 13 bases between.

CDR3 amino acids: CASSRTRLGAGTEAFF. The CDR3 nucleotides are TGTGCCAGCAGCCGCACCCGCCTAGGGGCGGGTACTGAAGCTTTCTTT. V gene TRBV14 combines with J gene TRBJ1-1, with D possibly being TRBD1 (5 bases). The CDR3 is 16 residues long. Germline CDR1 and CDR2: SGHDN and FVKESK. Trimming left V 4 bases short and J 5 bases short, with 20 bases between.

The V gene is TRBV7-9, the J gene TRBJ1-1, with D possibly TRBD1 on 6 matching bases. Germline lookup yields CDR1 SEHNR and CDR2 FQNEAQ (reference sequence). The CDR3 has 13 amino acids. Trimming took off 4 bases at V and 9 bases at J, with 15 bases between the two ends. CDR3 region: CASSSGGGTKAFF. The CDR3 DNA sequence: TGTGCCAGCAGCTCCGGCGGGGGCACCAAAGCTTTCTTT.

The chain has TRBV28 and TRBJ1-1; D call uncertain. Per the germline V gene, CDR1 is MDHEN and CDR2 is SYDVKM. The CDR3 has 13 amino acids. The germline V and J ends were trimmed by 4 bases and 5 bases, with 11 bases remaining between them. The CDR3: CASSSVEWTEAFF. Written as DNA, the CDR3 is TGTGCCAGCAGTTCCGTGGAATGGACTGAAGCTTTCTTT.

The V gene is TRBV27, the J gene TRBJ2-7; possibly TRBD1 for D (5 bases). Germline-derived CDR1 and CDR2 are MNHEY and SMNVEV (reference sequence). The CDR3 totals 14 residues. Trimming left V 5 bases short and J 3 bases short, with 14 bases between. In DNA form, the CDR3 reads TGTGCCAGCAGTACCGTTCAAGGGGTCTACGAGCAGTACTTC. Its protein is CASSTVQGVYEQYF.

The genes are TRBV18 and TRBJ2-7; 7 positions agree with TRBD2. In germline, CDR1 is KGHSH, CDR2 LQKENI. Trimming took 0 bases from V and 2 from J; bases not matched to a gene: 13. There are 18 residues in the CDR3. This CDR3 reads CASSPPGGYQIPPYEQYF. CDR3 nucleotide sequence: TGTGCCAGCTCACCACCGGGGGGGTACCAAATACCCCCCTACGAGCAGTACTTC.

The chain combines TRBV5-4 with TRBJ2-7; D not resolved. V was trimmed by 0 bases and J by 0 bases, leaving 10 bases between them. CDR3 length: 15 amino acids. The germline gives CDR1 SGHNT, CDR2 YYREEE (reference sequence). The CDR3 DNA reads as TGTGCCAGCAGCTTGGGTGGGCCCACCTCCTACGAGCAGTACTTC. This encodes CASSLGGPTSYEQYF.

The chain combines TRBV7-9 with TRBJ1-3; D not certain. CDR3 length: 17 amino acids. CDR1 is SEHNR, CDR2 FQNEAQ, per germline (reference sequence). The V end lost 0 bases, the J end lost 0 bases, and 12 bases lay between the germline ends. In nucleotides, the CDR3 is TGTGCCAGCAGCTTAGCCCCGGTCTCGAGCTCTGGAAACACCATATATTTT. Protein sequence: CASSLAPVSSSGNTIYF.

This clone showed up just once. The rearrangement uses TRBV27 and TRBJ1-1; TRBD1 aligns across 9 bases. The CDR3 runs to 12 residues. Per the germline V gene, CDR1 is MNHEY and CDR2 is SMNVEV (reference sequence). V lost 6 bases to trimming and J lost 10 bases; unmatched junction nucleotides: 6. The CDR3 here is CASSMTGGGAFF. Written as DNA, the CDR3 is TGTGCCAGCAGCATGACAGGGGGGGGAGCTTTCTTT.

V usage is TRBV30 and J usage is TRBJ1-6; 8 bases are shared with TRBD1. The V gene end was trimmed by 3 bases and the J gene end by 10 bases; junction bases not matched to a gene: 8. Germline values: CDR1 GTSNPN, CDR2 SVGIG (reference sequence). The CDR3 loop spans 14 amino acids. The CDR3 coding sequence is TGTGCCTGGAGCCCTGGACAGGGCTGGTCACCCCTCCACTTT. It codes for CAWSPGQGWSPLHF.

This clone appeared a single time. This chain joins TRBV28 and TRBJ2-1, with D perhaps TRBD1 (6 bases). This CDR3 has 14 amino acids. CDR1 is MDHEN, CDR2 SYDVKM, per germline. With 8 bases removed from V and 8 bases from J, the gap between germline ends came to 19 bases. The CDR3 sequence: CASRGQNDSDEQFF. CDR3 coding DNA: TGTGCCAGCCGCGGACAGAACGACTCGGATGAGCAGTTCTTC.

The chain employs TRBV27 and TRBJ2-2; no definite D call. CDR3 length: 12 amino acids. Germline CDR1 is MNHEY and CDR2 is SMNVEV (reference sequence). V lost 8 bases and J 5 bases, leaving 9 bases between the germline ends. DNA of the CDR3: TGTGCCAGCCGGTCCGGAACCGGGGAGCTGTTTTTT. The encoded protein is CASRSGTGELFF.